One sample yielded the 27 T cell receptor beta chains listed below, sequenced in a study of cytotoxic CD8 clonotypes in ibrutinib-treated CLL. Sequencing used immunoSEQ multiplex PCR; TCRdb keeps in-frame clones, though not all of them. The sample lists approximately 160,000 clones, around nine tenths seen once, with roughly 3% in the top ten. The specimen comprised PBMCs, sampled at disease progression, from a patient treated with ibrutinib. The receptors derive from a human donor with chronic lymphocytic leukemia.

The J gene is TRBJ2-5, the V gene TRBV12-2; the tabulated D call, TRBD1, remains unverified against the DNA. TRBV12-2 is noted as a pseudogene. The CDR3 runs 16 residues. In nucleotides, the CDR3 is TGTGCAAGTCGCTTAGCGTATGAGACAGGGGGAGAGACCCAGTACTTC. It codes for CASRLAYETGGETQYF.

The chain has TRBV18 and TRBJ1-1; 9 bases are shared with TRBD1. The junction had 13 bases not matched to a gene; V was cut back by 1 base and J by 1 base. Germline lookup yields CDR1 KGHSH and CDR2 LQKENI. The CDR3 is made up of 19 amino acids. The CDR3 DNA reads TGTGCCAGCTCACCACGGGACAGGGTCGCAGGCGGGGAGAACACTGAAGCTTTCTTT. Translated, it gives CASSPRDRVAGGENTEAFF.

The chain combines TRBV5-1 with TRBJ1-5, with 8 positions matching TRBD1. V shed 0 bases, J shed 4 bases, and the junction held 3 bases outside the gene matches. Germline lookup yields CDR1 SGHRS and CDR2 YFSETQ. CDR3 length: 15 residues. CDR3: CASSLGQGLNQPQHF. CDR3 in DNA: TGCGCCAGCAGCTTGGGACAGGGGTTGAATCAGCCCCAGCATTTT.

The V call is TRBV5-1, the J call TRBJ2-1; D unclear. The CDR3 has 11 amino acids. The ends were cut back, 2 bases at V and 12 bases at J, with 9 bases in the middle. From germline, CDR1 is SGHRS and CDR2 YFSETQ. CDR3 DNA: TGCGCCAGCAGCTTAGGCACTGGGCAGTTCTTC. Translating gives CASSLGTGQFF. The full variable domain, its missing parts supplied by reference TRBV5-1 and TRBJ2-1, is KAGVTQTPRYLIKTRGQQVTLSCSPISGHRSVSWYQQTPGQGLQFLFEYFSETQRNKGNFPGRFSGRQFSNSRSEMNVSTLELGDSALYLCASSLGTGQFFGPGTRLTVL.

The CDR3: CASSPAGGIRTQYF. The CDR3, as DNA: TGTGCCAGCAGCCCGGCCGGTGGGATTAGGACCCAGTACTTC. The rearrangement links TRBV9 to TRBJ2-5; unclear D gene. The CDR3 totals 14 residues. Germline CDR1 and CDR2: SGDLS and YYNGEE. The germline V and J ends were trimmed by 4 bases and 7 bases, with 17 bases remaining between them.

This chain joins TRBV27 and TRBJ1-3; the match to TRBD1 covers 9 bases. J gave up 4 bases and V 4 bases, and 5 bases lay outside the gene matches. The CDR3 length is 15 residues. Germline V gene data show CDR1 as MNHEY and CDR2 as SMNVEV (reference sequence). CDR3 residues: CASSSQGAGGNTIYF. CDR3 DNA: TGTGCCAGCAGTTCACAGGGGGCGGGCGGAAACACCATATATTTT.

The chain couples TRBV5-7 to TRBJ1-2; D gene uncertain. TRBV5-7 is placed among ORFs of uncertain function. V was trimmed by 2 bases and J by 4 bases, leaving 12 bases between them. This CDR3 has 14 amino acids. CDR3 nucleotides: TGTGCCAGCAGCTTTTACCCGCCGACCTATGGCTACACCTTC. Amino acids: CASSFYPPTYGYTF.

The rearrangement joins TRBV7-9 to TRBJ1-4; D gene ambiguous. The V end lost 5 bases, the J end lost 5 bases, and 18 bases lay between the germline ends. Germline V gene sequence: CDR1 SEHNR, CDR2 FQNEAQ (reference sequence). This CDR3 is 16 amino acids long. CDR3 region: CASSPNPSGRNEKLFF. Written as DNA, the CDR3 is TGTGCCAGCAGCCCGAACCCCTCCGGACGGAATGAAAAACTGTTTTTT.

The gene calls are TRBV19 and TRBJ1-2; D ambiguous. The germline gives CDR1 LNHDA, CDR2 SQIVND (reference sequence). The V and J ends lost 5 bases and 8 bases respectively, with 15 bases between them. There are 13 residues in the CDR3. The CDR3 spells CASSSLWSWGYTF. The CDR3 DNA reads TGTGCCAGTAGTTCACTGTGGAGTTGGGGCTACACCTTC.

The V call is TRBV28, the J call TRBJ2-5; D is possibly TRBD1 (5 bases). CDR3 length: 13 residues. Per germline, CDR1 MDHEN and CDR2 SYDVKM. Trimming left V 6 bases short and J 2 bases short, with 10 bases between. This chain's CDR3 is CASRMTAQETQYF. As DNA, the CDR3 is TGTGCCAGCAGGATGACAGCTCAAGAGACCCAGTACTTC. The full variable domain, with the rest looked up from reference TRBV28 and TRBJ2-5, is DVKVTQSSRYLVKRTGEKVFLECVQDMDHENMFWYRQDPGLGLRLIYFSYDVKMKEKGDIPEGYSVSREKKERFSLILESASTNQTSMYLCASRMTAQETQYFGPGTRLLVL.

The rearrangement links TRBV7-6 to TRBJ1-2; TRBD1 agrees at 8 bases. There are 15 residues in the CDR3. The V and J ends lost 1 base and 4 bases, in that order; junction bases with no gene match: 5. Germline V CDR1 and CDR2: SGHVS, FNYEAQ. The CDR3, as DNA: TGTGCCAGCAGCTTAGGAGACACAGGGGGCTATGGCTACACCTTC. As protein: CASSLGDTGGYGYTF.

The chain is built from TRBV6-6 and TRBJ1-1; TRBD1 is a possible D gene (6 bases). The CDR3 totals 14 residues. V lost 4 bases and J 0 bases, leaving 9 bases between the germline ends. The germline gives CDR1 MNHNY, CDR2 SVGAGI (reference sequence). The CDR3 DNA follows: TGTGCCAGCAGTTCAAACAGGGTGAACACTGAAGCTTTCTTT. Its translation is CASSSNRVNTEAFF.

This CDR3 is CASSRIYIGGNGQPQHF. DNA of the CDR3: TGTGCCAGCAGCAGAATATACATAGGGGGCAATGGGCAGCCCCAGCATTTT. The chain employs TRBV28 and TRBJ1-5; 7 bases fit TRBD1. The ends lost 6 bases at V and 7 bases at J; junction bases unmatched: 18. The CDR3 contains 17 residues. Germline lookup yields CDR1 MDHEN and CDR2 SYDVKM.

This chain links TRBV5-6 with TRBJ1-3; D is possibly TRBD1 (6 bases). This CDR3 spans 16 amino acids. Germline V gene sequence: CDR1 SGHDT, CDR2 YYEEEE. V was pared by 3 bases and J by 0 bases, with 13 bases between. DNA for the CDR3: TGTGCCAGCAGCTACGGGGGGACAATCTCTGGAAACACCATATATTTT. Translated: CASSYGGTISGNTIYF.

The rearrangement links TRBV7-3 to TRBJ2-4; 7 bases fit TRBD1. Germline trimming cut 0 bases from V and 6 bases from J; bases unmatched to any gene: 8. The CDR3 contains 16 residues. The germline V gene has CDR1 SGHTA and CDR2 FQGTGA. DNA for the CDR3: TGTGCCAGCAGCTTAACAGGGGGCGGACTTGGAAACATTCAGTACTTC. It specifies CASSLTGGGLGNIQYF.

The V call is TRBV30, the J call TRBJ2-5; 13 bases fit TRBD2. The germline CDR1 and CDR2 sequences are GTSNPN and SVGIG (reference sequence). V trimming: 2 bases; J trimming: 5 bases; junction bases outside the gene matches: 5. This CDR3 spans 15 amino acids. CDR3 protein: CAWSTGLAGAETQYF. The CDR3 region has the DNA TGTGCCTGGAGTACCGGACTAGCGGGAGCTGAGACCCAGTACTTC. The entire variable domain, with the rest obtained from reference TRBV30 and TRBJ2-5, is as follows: SQTIHQWPATLVQPVGSPLSLECTVEGTSNPNLYWYRQAAGRGLQLLFYSVGIGQISSEVPQNLSASRPQDRQFILSSKKLLLSDSGFYLCAWSTGLAGAETQYFGPGTRLLVL.

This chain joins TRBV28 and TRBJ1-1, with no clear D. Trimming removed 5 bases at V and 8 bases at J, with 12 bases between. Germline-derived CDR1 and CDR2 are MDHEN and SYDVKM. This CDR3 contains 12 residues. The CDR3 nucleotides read TGTGCCAGCAGTCCCCTGGCAGGAGAAGCTTTCTTT. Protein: CASSPLAGEAFF.

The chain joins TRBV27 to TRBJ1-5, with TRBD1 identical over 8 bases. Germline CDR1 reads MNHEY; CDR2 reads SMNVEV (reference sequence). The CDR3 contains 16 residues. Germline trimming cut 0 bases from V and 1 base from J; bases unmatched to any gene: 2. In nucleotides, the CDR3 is TGTGCCAGCAGTTTATCTCCAGGGGGCAGCAATCAGCCCCAGCATTTT. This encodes CASSLSPGGSNQPQHF.

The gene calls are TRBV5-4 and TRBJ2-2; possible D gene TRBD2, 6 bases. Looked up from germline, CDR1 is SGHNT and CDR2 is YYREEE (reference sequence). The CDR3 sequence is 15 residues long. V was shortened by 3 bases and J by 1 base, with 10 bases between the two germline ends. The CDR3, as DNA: TGTGCCAGCAGCTGGGGGGTTGGGAACACCGGGGAGCTGTTTTTT. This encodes CASSWGVGNTGELFF.

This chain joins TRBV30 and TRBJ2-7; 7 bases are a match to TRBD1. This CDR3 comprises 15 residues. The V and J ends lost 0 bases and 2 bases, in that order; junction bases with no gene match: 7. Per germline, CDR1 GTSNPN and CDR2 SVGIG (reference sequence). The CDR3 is CAWSVYGTATYEQYF. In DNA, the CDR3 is TGTGCCTGGAGTGTATATGGGACAGCTACCTACGAGCAGTACTTC.

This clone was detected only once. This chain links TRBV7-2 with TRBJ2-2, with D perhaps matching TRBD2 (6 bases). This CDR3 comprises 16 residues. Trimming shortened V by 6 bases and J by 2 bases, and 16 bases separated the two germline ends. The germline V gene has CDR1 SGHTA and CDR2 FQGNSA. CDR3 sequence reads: CASSFQRTTNTGELFF. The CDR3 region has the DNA TGTGCCAGCAGTTTTCAGCGGACTACCAACACCGGGGAGCTGTTTTTT.

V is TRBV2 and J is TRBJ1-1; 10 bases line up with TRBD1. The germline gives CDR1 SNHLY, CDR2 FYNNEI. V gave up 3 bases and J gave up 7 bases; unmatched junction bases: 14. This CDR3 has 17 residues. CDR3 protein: CASSDTFFGTGDDEAFF. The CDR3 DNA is TGTGCCAGCAGTGACACGTTCTTCGGGACAGGGGATGATGAAGCTTTCTTT.

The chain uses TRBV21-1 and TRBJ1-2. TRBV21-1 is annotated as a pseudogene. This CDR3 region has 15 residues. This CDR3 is CASSKVNRDAYGYTF. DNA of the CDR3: TGTGCCAGCAGCAAAGTGAACCGGGACGCCTATGGCTACACCTTC.

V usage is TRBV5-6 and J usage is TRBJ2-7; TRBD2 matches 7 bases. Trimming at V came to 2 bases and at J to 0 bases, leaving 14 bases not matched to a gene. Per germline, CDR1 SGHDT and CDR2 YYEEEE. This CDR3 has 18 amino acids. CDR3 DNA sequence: TGTGCCAGCAGCTTACTAGCGTTGGTAAGATTTGACTCCTACGAGCAGTACTTC. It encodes CASSLLALVRFDSYEQYF.

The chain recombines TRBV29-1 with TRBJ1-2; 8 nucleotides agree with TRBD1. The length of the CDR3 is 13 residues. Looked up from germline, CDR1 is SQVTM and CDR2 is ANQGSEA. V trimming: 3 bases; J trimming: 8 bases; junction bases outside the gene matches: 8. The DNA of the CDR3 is TGCAGCGTTGATATGGAACAGGGGGTAGGCTACACCTTC. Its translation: CSVDMEQGVGYTF. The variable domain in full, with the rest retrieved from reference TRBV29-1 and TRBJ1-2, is SAVISQKPSRDICQRGTSLTIQCQVDSQVTMMFWYRQQPGQSLTLIATANQGSEATYESGFVIDKFPISRPNLTFSTLTVSNMSPEDSSIYLCSVDMEQGVGYTFGSGTRLTVV.

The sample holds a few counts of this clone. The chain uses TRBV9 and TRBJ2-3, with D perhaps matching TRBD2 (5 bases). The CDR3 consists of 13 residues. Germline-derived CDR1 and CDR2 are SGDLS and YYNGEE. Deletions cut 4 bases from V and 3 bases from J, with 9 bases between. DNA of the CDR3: TGTGCCAGCAGCATAGACTATACAGATACGCAGTATTTT. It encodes CASSIDYTDTQYF. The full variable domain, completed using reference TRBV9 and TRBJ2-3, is DSGVTQTPKHLITATGQRVTLRCSPRSGDLSVYWYQQSLDQGLQFLIQYYNGEERAKGNILERFSAQQFPDLHSELNLSSLELGDSALYFCASSIDYTDTQYFGPGTRLTVL.

The CDR3 spells CASSQQEGTEAFF. DNA of the CDR3: TGTGCCAGCAGTCAACAGGAGGGCACTGAAGCTTTCTTT. The chain combines TRBV27 with TRBJ1-1; D perhaps matches TRBD1 (5 bases). Germline loops: CDR1 MNHEY, CDR2 SMNVEV (reference sequence). The CDR3 covers 13 residues. Trimming shortened V by 5 bases and J by 4 bases, and 11 bases separated the two germline ends.